The 29 T cell receptor beta chains given below trace back to one sample, sequenced in a study of cytomegalovirus exposure and HLA in healthy donors (TCRdb year 2017). Library preparation was by the immunoSEQ multiplex PCR assay. For the multiplex PCR, a mixture combining 60 forward primers for TCR Vbeta segments and 13 reverse primers for TCR Jbeta segments was used. TCRdb holds this immuneACCESS table with in-frame rearrangements only. Some clones are missing; in checked studies, unresolved V genes explain under half, and the rest has no known cause. The sample's own table lists some 200,000 clones. Approximately 6.4% of the sample belongs to the ten largest clones. Input material: PBMCs. These TCRs come from a man in his thirties or forties in good health and CMV-seronegative.

The rearrangement joins TRBV9 to TRBJ2-2; a weak D match, TRBD1 (6 bases). The length of the CDR3 is 15 residues. In germline, CDR1 is SGDLS, CDR2 YYNGEE. The V end lost 0 bases, the J end lost 4 bases, and 10 bases lay between the germline ends. The CDR3 loop is CASSVEQGTTGELFF. CDR3 in DNA: TGTGCCAGCAGCGTAGAGCAGGGGACCACCGGGGAGCTGTTTTTT.

This chain connects TRBV30 to TRBJ2-5; D possibly corresponds to TRBD2 (7 bases). In germline, CDR1 is GTSNPN, CDR2 SVGIG (reference sequence). This CDR3 comprises 13 residues. V was clipped by 4 bases and J by 5 bases, with 14 bases between them. This chain's CDR3 is CAWIGGGRETQYF. The CDR3 DNA sequence: TGTGCCTGGATAGGGGGAGGGCGGGAGACCCAGTACTTC.

The CDR3 nucleotides are TGTGCCTGGAGTCGTACCGGGACAGGGGACACTGAAGCTTTCTTT. It codes for CAWSRTGTGDTEAFF. This chain uses TRBV30 with TRBJ1-1; 10 bases are shared with TRBD1. The CDR3 covers 15 residues. Germline V gives CDR1 GTSNPN, CDR2 SVGIG (reference sequence). V gave up 2 bases and J gave up 3 bases; unmatched junction bases: 6.

This rearrangement joins TRBV30 to TRBJ2-1; a weak D match, TRBD2 (5 bases). Germline assignment: CDR1 GTSNPN and CDR2 SVGIG (reference sequence). The CDR3 sequence is 15 residues long. V dropped 2 bases and J dropped 3 bases, with 14 bases sitting between them. As DNA, the CDR3 is TGTGCCTGGAGTCCTCCGGGATCCCTCTACAATGAGCAGTTCTTC. It codes for CAWSPPGSLYNEQFF.

This chain uses TRBV30 with TRBJ2-5, with 7 bases that match TRBD1. The end of the DNA aligns better with TRBJ2-7, so the J call may be wrong. Germline CDR1 GTSNPN, CDR2 SVGIG (reference sequence). This CDR3 region has 13 residues. CDR3 DNA sequence: TGTGCCTGGAATAGGGGGCTCGCTTACGAGCAGTACTTC. It yields the protein CAWNRGLAYEQYF.

The chain joins TRBV30 to TRBJ2-1; D not resolved. The germline V gene encodes CDR1 GTSNPN and CDR2 SVGIG (reference sequence). The germline V and J ends were trimmed by 3 bases and 6 bases, with 6 bases remaining between them. The CDR3 extends over 11 amino acids. CDR3 nucleotide sequence: TGTGCCTGGAGCTTCCTCAATGAGCAGTTCTTC. The encoded protein is CAWSFLNEQFF.

The rearrangement uses TRBV15 and TRBJ1-1; 8 bases are shared with TRBD1. Per germline, CDR1 LNHNV and CDR2 YYDKDF (reference sequence). The CDR3 loop spans 16 amino acids. The J segment lost 1 base and the V segment lost 5 bases, leaving 9 bases of the junction unmatched. This chain's CDR3 is CATSATTGTGNTEAFF. The CDR3 bases are TGTGCCACCAGCGCCACGACCGGGACAGGGAACACTGAAGCTTTCTTT.

The V gene is TRBV25-1, the J gene TRBJ1-3; 7 bases match TRBD1. Trimming removed 0 bases from V and 0 bases from J; junction bases left unmatched: 5. The CDR3 is made up of 17 amino acids. The germline CDR1 and CDR2 sequences are MGHDK and SYGVNS. CDR3 in amino acids: CASSEYGQAISGNTIYF. The CDR3 nucleotides are TGTGCCAGCAGTGAATACGGACAGGCGATCTCTGGAAACACCATATATTTT.

CDR3 in amino acids: CASSPWGATNEKLFF. CDR3 sequence (DNA): TGTGCCAGTAGTCCCTGGGGAGCAACTAATGAAAAACTGTTTTTT. This chain uses TRBV19 with TRBJ1-4, with D unclear. CDR1 and CDR2 (germline): LNHDA, SQIVND (reference sequence). V dropped 5 bases and J dropped 0 bases, with 10 bases sitting between them. The CDR3 covers 15 residues.

This chain uses TRBV5-1 with TRBJ2-7; TRBD1 matches 10 bases. Germline CDR1 and CDR2: SGHRS and YFSETQ. The CDR3 totals 14 residues. The V and J ends lost 4 bases and 6 bases, in that order; junction bases with no gene match: 7. The CDR3 bases are TGCGCCAGCAGCAAGGACAGGGGGGCCGGCGAGCAGTACTTC. Translation gives CASSKDRGAGEQYF.

The chain links TRBV5-1 to TRBJ1-6, with D tentatively TRBD1 (5 bases). The V and J ends lost 3 bases and 8 bases respectively, with 15 bases between them. This CDR3 is built from 15 residues. Germline lookup yields CDR1 SGHRS and CDR2 YFSETQ. CDR3 in DNA: TGCGCCAGCAGCTCACAGGTTCCAACGGATTCACCCCTCCACTTT. Protein sequence: CASSSQVPTDSPLHF.

This chain links TRBV5-4 with TRBJ2-4; D not certain. The germline gives CDR1 SGHNT, CDR2 YYREEE (reference sequence). CDR3 length equals 17 residues. V lost 4 bases, J lost 1 base, and 18 bases lay in between. Here the CDR3 DNA reads TGTGCCAGCAGCCCACCCGCAGCCTCCGGGGCCAAAAACATTCAGTACTTC. It codes for CASSPPAASGAKNIQYF.

The genes are TRBV27 and TRBJ1-1; tentative D call: TRBD1 (5 bases). The ends were cut back, 2 bases at V and 0 bases at J, with 7 bases in the middle. The CDR3 is 14 residues long. CDR1 and CDR2 (germline): MNHEY, SMNVEV (reference sequence). CDR3 region: CASSLRGMNTEAFF. The DNA of the CDR3 is TGTGCCAGCAGTTTAAGGGGAATGAACACTGAAGCTTTCTTT.

The chain has TRBV6-1 and TRBJ1-5; TRBD1 might be the D (5 bases). The CDR3 is 12 residues long. V was shortened by 3 bases and J by 15 bases, with 15 bases between the two germline ends. CDR1 MNHNS and CDR2 SASEGT come from the germline V gene. CDR3 DNA: TGTGCCAGCAGTGAGGGGGGGACGTTTTTGCATTTT. Amino acids: CASSEGGTFLHF.

V gene TRBV30 combines with J gene TRBJ2-1; the match to TRBD2 covers 15 bases. This CDR3 has 12 residues. Germline V gene sequence: CDR1 GTSNPN, CDR2 SVGIG (reference sequence). CDR3 region: CGGTSGGNEQFF. CDR3 DNA sequence: TGTGGGGGGACTAGCGGGGGGAATGAGCAGTTCTTC.

The rearrangement uses TRBV5-1 and TRBJ2-3, with a tentative D call TRBD2 (7 bases). Germline assignment: CDR1 SGHRS and CDR2 YFSETQ. There are 15 residues in the CDR3. Deletions cut 4 bases from V and 1 base from J, with 13 bases between. The CDR3 region is CASSRGGDGTDTQYF. In DNA, the CDR3 is TGCGCCAGCAGCCGAGGGGGGGACGGCACAGATACGCAGTATTTT.

The chain uses TRBV28 and TRBJ2-1; 8 bases agree with TRBD1. There are 17 residues in the CDR3. The V gene's germline CDR1 is MDHEN and CDR2 SYDVKM. V dropped 7 bases and J dropped 6; count of bases not matched to a gene: 17. The CDR3 loop is CASNPTPRGPPGNEQFF. Here the CDR3 DNA reads TGTGCCAGCAATCCCACCCCCAGGGGGCCCCCGGGCAATGAGCAGTTCTTC.

V is TRBV7-2 and J is TRBJ2-3, with a weak D call TRBD2 (5 bases). Germline values: CDR1 SGHTA, CDR2 FQGNSA. V lost 4 bases, J lost 11 bases, and 19 bases lay in between. The CDR3 is 14 amino acids. In nucleotides, the CDR3 is TGTGCCAGCAGCTCCCCCGGCCAGCGGCAAGGGCAGTATTTT. Translation gives CASSSPGQRQGQYF.

The rearrangement joins TRBV18 to TRBJ2-3; 9 bases line up with TRBD1. The CDR3 consists of 16 residues. With 2 bases clipped from V and 4 bases from J, the junction kept 7 bases outside the gene matches. Per the germline V gene, CDR1 is KGHSH and CDR2 is LQKENI. This CDR3 is CASSPMGQGVADTQYF. In DNA, the CDR3 is TGTGCCAGCTCACCAATGGGACAGGGAGTAGCAGATACGCAGTATTTT.

This chain joins TRBV27 and TRBJ1-2; D gene ambiguous. Germline CDR1 and CDR2: MNHEY and SMNVEV (reference sequence). The CDR3 extends over 13 amino acids. The V gene lost 6 bases and the J gene lost 1 base, with 9 bases spanning the gap. This CDR3 is CASSDTLNYGYTF. The CDR3, as DNA: TGTGCCAGCAGCGACACCCTTAACTATGGCTACACCTTC.

The genes are TRBV10-3 and TRBJ2-3; 11 nucleotides match TRBD2. This CDR3 region has 15 residues. Germline V CDR1 and CDR2: ENHRY, SYGVKD. Losses at the gene ends were 0 bases for V and 5 bases for J; bases not matched to a gene: 1. CDR3 bases: TGTGCCATCAGTGAGTCTGGGACTAGCGGAGATACGCAGTATTTT. Translated, it gives CAISESGTSGDTQYF.

The chain joins TRBV14 to TRBJ2-5, with 12 bases matching TRBD2. The better agreement between TRBJ2-7 and the DNA end casts doubt on the J call. This CDR3 spans 14 amino acids. In germline, CDR1 is SGHDN, CDR2 FVKESK. The CDR3 sequence is CASSRLAGEYEQYF. As DNA, the CDR3 is TGTGCCAGCAGCCGACTAGCGGGAGAGTACGAGCAGTACTTC.

The rearrangement links TRBV5-1 to TRBJ1-1; 9 nucleotides align to TRBD1. Per germline, CDR1 SGHRS and CDR2 YFSETQ. CDR3 size: 17 residues. After removal of 0 bases from V and 2 bases from J, the junction contained 8 bases not matched to a gene. CDR3 nucleotides: TGCGCCAGCAGCTTGGAAGGGGGACAGGGTACTAACACTGAAGCTTTCTTT. It codes for CASSLEGGQGTNTEAFF.

J is TRBJ2-7 and V is TRBV19; 8 nucleotides line up with TRBD2. Looked up from germline, CDR1 is LNHDA and CDR2 is SQIVND (reference sequence). The ends lost 4 bases at V and 3 bases at J; junction bases unmatched: 2. There are 13 residues in the CDR3. The CDR3 bases are TGTGCCAGTAGTAAGCGGGAGTACTACGAGCAGTACTTC. As protein: CASSKREYYEQYF.

The gene calls are TRBV7-5 and TRBJ2-5; the D call TRBD2 from the table was never checked on the DNA. TRBV7-5 is described as a pseudogene. The CDR3 sequence is 15 residues long. The CDR3 sequence is CARSLVRIGQETQYF. The CDR3 DNA sequence: TGTGCCAGAAGCTTAGTGAGGATCGGCCAAGAGACCCAGTACTTC.

This chain connects TRBV19 to TRBJ1-2, with D possibly matching TRBD1 (5 bases). The CDR3 covers 17 residues. Trimming stripped 6 bases from V and 3 bases from J, with 23 bases between. CDR1 LNHDA and CDR2 SQIVND come from the germline V gene (reference sequence). CDR3 sequence reads: CASSFGTALQVHYGYTF. CDR3 nucleotide sequence: TGTGCCAGTAGCTTCGGGACTGCCTTACAGGTCCACTATGGCTACACCTTC.

The V gene is TRBV5-4, the J gene TRBJ2-3; the match to TRBD2 covers 11 bases. The V and J ends lost 0 bases and 4 bases, in that order; junction bases with no gene match: 4. This CDR3 contains 16 residues. Germline values: CDR1 SGHNT, CDR2 YYREEE (reference sequence). The CDR3 DNA reads as TGTGCCAGCAGCTTGGGTAGCGGGAGGGGCCCAGATACGCAGTATTTT. Amino acids: CASSLGSGRGPDTQYF.

This chain joins TRBV27 and TRBJ1-2, with 8 nucleotides matching TRBD1. The germline V gene has CDR1 MNHEY and CDR2 SMNVEV (reference sequence). The CDR3 covers 16 residues. Trimming removed 0 bases from V and 6 bases from J; junction bases left unmatched: 9. CDR3 region: CASSLSIDRGGNGYTF. The CDR3 DNA follows: TGTGCCAGCAGTTTATCAATTGACAGGGGTGGGAATGGCTACACCTTC.

The chain links TRBV6-5 to TRBJ1-1; 10 bases map to TRBD1. Germline values: CDR1 MNHEY, CDR2 SVGAGI. This CDR3 contains 15 residues. The V gene end was trimmed by 6 bases and the J gene end by 4 bases; junction bases not matched to a gene: 8. CDR3 DNA sequence: TGTGCCAGCAGGACAACCGGGACAGGGGTCACTGAAGCTTTCTTT. Its translation is CASRTTGTGVTEAFF.